This entry lists 28 T cell receptor beta chains sequenced from one sample in a study of regulatory T cells in long-lasting Graves disease. Construction of the TCR beta libraries employed iRepertoire HTBI primers in conjunction with Arm-PCR of CDR3 regions. TCRdb reprocessed the multiplex PCR reads with MiXCR, giving one entry per CDR3 protein. The table lists a few hundred thousand distinct CDR3 sequences, 13% of them singletons. Time point of the sample: newly diagnosed GD, antithyroid drugs for less than 3 months. RNA isolated from PBMCs was used to make the TCR library. The sample was also reused in another study, on T cells in Graves' hyperthyroidism and ophthalmopathy.

Material: peripheral blood mononuclear cells (PBMCs), obtained at new diagnosis, from a patient treated with antithyroid drugs. The receptors were gathered from a man aged 25 to 40 with Graves disease.

This clonotype was seen only a few times. This chain uses TRBV20-1 with TRBJ2-1, with 9 bases identical to TRBD1. Trimming cost V 4 bases and J 6 bases; bases outside gene matches: 10. CDR1 is DFQATT, CDR2 SNEGSKA, per germline (reference sequence). The CDR3 spans 15 residues. The CDR3: CSATGQGLVGNEQFF. The DNA of the CDR3 is TGCAGTGCTACGGGACAGGGTTTGGTAGGCAATGAGCAGTTCTTC.

Concerning this clonotype itself: A much larger clonotype is one base distant, so this may be a read error. As DNA, the CDR3 is TGCAGTGCTGGCGCGGCCCCTAGGAACTACGAGCAGTACTTC. Its translation is CSAGAAPRNYEQYF. The chain has TRBV20-1 and TRBJ2-7; D gene unclear. The CDR3 loop spans 14 amino acids. Trimming took off 5 bases at V and 3 bases at J, with 17 bases between the two ends. CDR1 and CDR2 (germline): DFQATT, SNEGSKA (reference sequence).

This clonotype occurred a few times. J is TRBJ2-7 and V is TRBV2; the match to TRBD2 covers 14 bases. Unmatched junction bases numbered 11, after V lost 5 bases and J lost 2 bases. Germline V gene data show CDR1 as SNHLY and CDR2 as FYNNEI. The CDR3 runs to 18 residues. Here the CDR3 reads CASSPIAPTSGGAYEQYF. CDR3 in DNA: TGTGCCAGCAGTCCTATAGCTCCGACTAGCGGGGGGGCCTACGAGCAGTACTTC.

The rearrangement uses TRBV18 and TRBJ1-2; D not certain. The CDR3 has 11 amino acids. Germline loops: CDR1 KGHSH, CDR2 LQKENI. The ends were cut back, 4 bases at V and 8 bases at J, with 8 bases in the middle. CDR3 DNA sequence: TGTGCCAGCTCACTAGGAAGCGGCTACACCTTC. It encodes CASSLGSGYTF.

The chain carries TRBV30 and TRBJ2-3, with D perhaps matching TRBD2 (5 bases). V dropped 0 bases and J dropped 0 bases, with 13 bases sitting between them. Germline values: CDR1 GTSNPN, CDR2 SVGIG (reference sequence). The CDR3 has 16 amino acids. The CDR3 protein is CAWSVGSTSSTDTQYF. The DNA of the CDR3 is TGTGCCTGGAGTGTAGGGAGTACCTCAAGCACAGATACGCAGTATTTT.

The sample holds many counts of this clonotype. V and J are TRBV6-2 or TRBV6-3 and TRBJ2-1; the match to TRBD1 covers 7 bases. V was clipped by 5 bases and J by 4 bases; unmatched bases: 5. The CDR3 length is 14 residues. Germline lookup yields CDR1 MNHEY and CDR2 SVGEGT. CDR3 in DNA: TGTGCCAGCAGTCGACAGGGCCAGTACAATGAGCAGTTCTTC. This sequence encodes CASSRQGQYNEQFF.

This sequence joins TRBV5-1 and TRBJ1-4; TRBD1 agrees at 8 bases. The CDR3 has 15 amino acids. Trimming removed 5 bases from V and 5 bases from J; junction bases left unmatched: 8. Germline CDR1 is SGHRS and CDR2 is YFSETQ. This chain's CDR3 is CASRERQGPNEKLFF. For the CDR3, the DNA is TGCGCCAGCAGGGAAAGACAGGGGCCAAATGAAAAACTGTTTTTT. Supplemented by reference TRBV5-1 and TRBJ1-4, the full variable domain reads KAGVTQTPRYLIKTRGQQVTLSCSPISGHRSVSWYQQTPGQGLQFLFEYFSETQRNKGNFPGRFSGRQFSNSRSEMNVSTLELGDSALYLCASRERQGPNEKLFFGSGTQLSVL.

As to this clonotype: A far more abundant clone sits one base away, making this likely a read error. No conserved phenylalanine or tryptophan is present at the end of the CDR3, so a read error is the likely explanation. The chain combines TRBV5-5 with TRBJ2-5; D gene unclear. CDR1 and CDR2 (germline): SGHKS, YYEKEE (reference sequence). V lost 0 bases to trimming and J lost 0 bases, with 6 bases between them. This CDR3 is built from 14 residues. CDR3 nucleotides: TGTGCCAGCAGCTTGGCGGTGTACCAAGAGACCCAGTACCTC. Its translation is CASSLAVYQETQYL.

This clonotype was observed at least ten times. The chain combines TRBV2 with TRBJ2-3, with D possibly matching TRBD2 (5 bases). This CDR3 contains 14 residues. V gave up 4 bases and J gave up 2 bases, with 10 bases separating them. From germline, CDR1 is SNHLY and CDR2 FYNNEI. This CDR3 is CASSALALTDTQYF. The DNA of the CDR3 is TGTGCCAGCAGTGCCCTAGCTCTCACAGATACGCAGTATTTT.

The CDR3 reads CASSESVGEAWGYTF. CDR3 in DNA: TGTGCCAGCAGTGAATCGGTGGGGGAAGCGTGGGGCTACACCTTC. The chain combines TRBV25-1 with TRBJ1-2; TRBD1 is a possible D gene (5 bases). V dropped 1 base and J dropped 8 bases, with 17 bases sitting between them. CDR3 length: 15 amino acids. Germline CDR1 is MGHDK and CDR2 is SYGVNS.

With regard to this clonotype: It differs at one base from a far larger clone, so likely a read error. The chain is built from TRBV2 and TRBJ2-4, with unresolved D. The end of the DNA fits TRBJ2-1 better, so the J call may be wrong. The germline V gene encodes CDR1 SNHLY and CDR2 FYNNEI. This CDR3 region has 15 residues. As DNA, the CDR3 is TGTACCAGCAGTGAATATCAGAGTTCCCACAATGAGCAGTTCTTC. It is translated as CTSSEYQSSHNEQFF.

This clonotype was found many times. The V and J genes are TRBV5-5 and TRBJ2-7; D is possibly TRBD1 (6 bases). Deletions cut 5 bases from V and 0 bases from J, with 15 bases between. CDR1 is SGHKS and CDR2 is YYEKEE in the germline V gene (reference sequence). This CDR3 is 15 amino acids long. CDR3 coding DNA: TGTGCCAGCAGTTATGACAGGCCGAGCTCCTACGAGCAGTACTTC. Translated, it gives CASSYDRPSSYEQYF.

The chain joins TRBV4-1 to TRBJ2-7; 14 bases match TRBD2. Germline V gives CDR1 MGHRA, CDR2 YSYEKL. Trimming removed 1 base from V and 4 bases from J; junction bases left unmatched: 3. The CDR3 sequence is 16 residues long. CDR3: CASSQVGTSGRYEQYF. The CDR3 nucleotides read TGCGCCAGCAGCCAAGTCGGGACTAGCGGGAGATACGAGCAGTACTTC.

This clonotype was observed a handful of times. This chain links TRBV5-1 with TRBJ2-7; tentatively, D is TRBD1 or TRBD2 (5 bases each). Germline CDR1 SGHRS, CDR2 YFSETQ. With 5 bases removed from V and 2 bases from J, the gap between germline ends came to 17 bases. The CDR3 loop spans 15 amino acids. In DNA, the CDR3 is TGCGCCAGCAGGCCTAGTGGGACCGCGGCCTACGAGCAGTACTTC. It codes for CASRPSGTAAYEQYF.

This chain links TRBV6-5 with TRBJ2-1; the D call may be TRBD1 or TRBD2 (6 bases each). Germline lookup yields CDR1 MNHEY and CDR2 SVGAGI. V shed 3 bases and J shed 4 bases, with 10 bases lying between them. The CDR3 runs to 14 residues. The CDR3 region is CASSYWGAYNEQFF. The CDR3 region has the DNA TGTGCCAGCAGTTATTGGGGGGCTTACAATGAGCAGTTCTTC.

This clonotype came up many times. The rearrangement joins TRBV29-1 to TRBJ1-5; D is unresolved. This CDR3 is built from 13 residues. Trimming shortened V by 4 bases and J by 3 bases, and 10 bases separated the two germline ends. Germline V gives CDR1 SQVTM, CDR2 ANQGSEA. The CDR3 DNA sequence: TGCAGCGTTGGAAGGGCCTACAATCAGCCCCAGCATTTT. Protein sequence: CSVGRAYNQPQHF.

As regards this clonotype: This CDR3 fails to terminate in the conserved phenylalanine or tryptophan, so it likely reflects a read error. The chain is built from TRBV5-1 and TRBJ2-3; weak D call: TRBD2 (5 bases). V shed 0 bases and J shed 0 bases, with 8 bases lying between them. The germline gives CDR1 SGHRS, CDR2 YFSETQ. This CDR3 has 15 amino acids. CDR3 in amino acids: CASSLGAASTDTQYL. DNA of the CDR3: TGCGCCAGCAGCTTGGGAGCGGCTAGCACAGATACGCAGTATCTT.

This chain joins TRBV18 and TRBJ2-5; no clear D gene. V lost 2 bases and J lost 3, with 10 bases in between. The CDR3 loop spans 14 amino acids. From germline, CDR1 is KGHSH and CDR2 LQKENI. Here the CDR3 DNA reads TGTGCCAGCTCACCAACGGGCTCCAAAGAGACCCAGTACTTC. Translated: CASSPTGSKETQYF.

This chain connects TRBV29-1 to TRBJ2-1; 7 bases match TRBD1. The ends lost 5 bases at V and 4 bases at J; junction bases unmatched: 5. The CDR3 loop spans 13 amino acids. Germline lookup yields CDR1 SQVTM and CDR2 ANQGSEA. DNA of the CDR3: TGCAGCGTTATAGGACAGGCATACAATGAGCAGTTCTTC. As protein: CSVIGQAYNEQFF.

This clonotype was counted at least ten times. The chain couples TRBV14 to TRBJ2-5; D gene uncertain. Germline CDR1 reads SGHDN; CDR2 reads FVKESK. The V gene lost 1 base and the J gene lost 5 bases, with 8 bases spanning the gap. The CDR3 consists of 13 residues. The CDR3 coding sequence is TGTGCCAGCAGCCAAGGTTACGCGGAGACCCAGTACTTC. Its translation: CASSQGYAETQYF.

The table lists this clonotype with many counts. The chain couples TRBV20-1 to TRBJ2-5; D perhaps matches TRBD1 (6 bases). Trimming stripped 0 bases from V and 5 bases from J, with 16 bases between. CDR1 DFQATT and CDR2 SNEGSKA come from the germline V gene (reference sequence). CDR3 length equals 15 residues. The CDR3 nucleotides are TGCAGTGCTAGAGATAACGAGGGGGTACGCGAGACCCAGTACTTC. The encoded protein is CSARDNEGVRETQYF.

This clonotype has at least ten counts. CDR3 in amino acids: CASKGGELFF. As DNA, the CDR3 is TGTGCCAGCAAAGGGGGGGAGCTGTTTTTT. The rearrangement joins TRBV12-3 or TRBV12-4 to TRBJ2-2; unclear D gene. This CDR3 is built from 10 residues. V was cut by 7 bases and J by 8 bases, with 5 bases left in between.

This clonotype was picked up many times. The rearrangement joins TRBV27 to TRBJ1-2, with D tentatively TRBD1 (6 bases). The germline V gene has CDR1 MNHEY and CDR2 SMNVEV (reference sequence). Trimming left V 6 bases short and J 0 bases short, with 11 bases between. The CDR3 consists of 14 residues. The CDR3 DNA reads as TGTGCCAGCAGATTACAGGGATCTAACTATGGCTACACCTTC. This codes for CASRLQGSNYGYTF.

This clonotype was observed many times. The V gene is TRBV7-9, the J gene TRBJ2-3; D call uncertain. Trimming cost V 1 base and J 0 bases, with 17 bases left between them. CDR3 length: 18 residues. CDR1 and CDR2 (germline): SEHNR, FQNEAQ (reference sequence). Here the CDR3 reads CASSLDLGRVGSTDTQYF. CDR3 nucleotides: TGTGCCAGCAGCTTAGACTTGGGTAGGGTAGGAAGCACAGATACGCAGTATTTT.

The CDR3 region is CASSARADTQYF. CDR3 in DNA: TGTGCCAGCAGTGCTAGGGCAGATACGCAGTATTTT. This chain connects TRBV27 to TRBJ2-3; D is unclear. The CDR3 is 12 amino acids. V was cut by 5 bases and J by 4 bases, with 7 bases left in between. CDR1 and CDR2 from the germline V gene are MNHEY and SMNVEV (reference sequence).

This clonotype was picked up one time. CDR3 DNA sequence: TGCGCCAGCATGTCCGGGGCCGGGGAGACCCAGTACTTC. It yields the protein CASMSGAGETQYF. The rearrangement links TRBV5-1 to TRBJ2-5; either TRBD1 or TRBD2 may supply D (5 bases each). V lost 6 bases, J lost 5 bases, and 14 bases lay in between. In germline, CDR1 is SGHRS, CDR2 YFSETQ. The CDR3 totals 13 residues.

This clonotype was recorded many times. The CDR3 DNA reads as TGTGCCAGCACCCACGCCCTTTGGGTGGGGTTCTTC. It is translated as CASTHALWVGFF. The chain employs TRBV11-2 and TRBJ2-1; D unresolved. This CDR3 contains 12 residues. Germline CDR1 and CDR2: SGHAT and FQNNGV. V dropped 7 bases and J dropped 15 bases, with 19 bases sitting between them.

The sample holds many counts of this clonotype. J is TRBJ2-2 and V is TRBV24-1, with 7 bases identical to TRBD1. This CDR3 spans 16 amino acids. Per germline, CDR1 KGHDR and CDR2 SFDVKD. The junction had 12 bases not matched to a gene; V was cut back by 5 bases and J by 7 bases. This chain's CDR3 is CATSAHGQAKGGELFF. CDR3 in DNA: TGTGCCACCAGTGCCCATGGACAGGCGAAGGGCGGGGAGCTGTTTTTT.